A single sample is the source of the 17 T cell receptor beta chains below, sequenced in a study of blood T cell repertoires in COVID-19. Measured with immunoSEQ multiplex PCR; TCRdb has only the in-frame clones, and not every one. The sample holds just over 300,000 clones, 89% seen once. The sequenced sample consisted of PBMCs or T cells enriched from blood (not recorded which). The origin of the receptors is a woman aged 40 to 50 who had recovered from COVID-19.

The chain is built from TRBV5-1 and TRBJ2-1, with 12 nucleotides matching TRBD2. V shed 4 bases and J 3 bases; nucleotides not matched to a gene: 5. The germline gives CDR1 SGHRS, CDR2 YFSETQ. CDR3 length equals 16 residues. In DNA form, the CDR3 reads TGCGCCAGCAGCCGACTAGCGGGAGAGAACTACAATGAGCAGTTCTTC. Protein product: CASSRLAGENYNEQFF. Looking up the rest from reference TRBV5-1 and TRBJ2-1 gives the full variable domain: KAGVTQTPRYLIKTRGQQVTLSCSPISGHRSVSWYQQTPGQGLQFLFEYFSETQRNKGNFPGRFSGRQFSNSRSEMNVSTLELGDSALYLCASSRLAGENYNEQFFGPGTRLTVL.

This chain connects TRBV4-3 to TRBJ2-4; 13 bases line up with TRBD2. The CDR3 sequence is 15 residues long. V shed 4 bases and J 8 bases; nucleotides not matched to a gene: 5. Germline V lookup: CDR1 LGHNA, CDR2 YSLEER. CDR3: CASSLLGLAGDIQYF. CDR3 DNA: TGCGCCAGCAGCCTTCTCGGACTAGCGGGGGACATTCAGTACTTC.

The DNA of the CDR3 is TGTGCCAGCAGCTTAGGACTGAGACAGGATAATTCACCCCTCCACTTT. Translation gives CASSLGLRQDNSPLHF. The chain recombines TRBV7-9 with TRBJ1-6, with D possibly being TRBD1 (6 bases). Germline assignment: CDR1 SEHNR and CDR2 FQNEAQ (reference sequence). The germline V and J ends were trimmed by 1 base and 5 bases, with 12 bases remaining between them. The CDR3 covers 16 residues.

V and J are TRBV19 and TRBJ2-3, with TRBD2 identical over 13 bases. Germline V gene lookup returns CDR1 LNHDA and CDR2 SQIVND (reference sequence). The length of the CDR3 is 16 residues. Trimming at V came to 5 bases and at J to 4 bases, leaving 6 bases not matched to a gene. CDR3 nucleotides: TGTGCCAGTAGTTCCCCCGGGACTAGCGGGGCAGATACGCAGTATTTT. This sequence encodes CASSSPGTSGADTQYF. The full variable domain, completed using reference TRBV19 and TRBJ2-3, is DGGITQSPKYLFRKEGQNVTLSCEQNLNHDAMYWYRQDPGQGLRLIYYSQIVNDFQKGDIAEGYSVSREKKESFPLTVTSAQKNPTAFYLCASSSPGTSGADTQYFGPGTRLTVL.

A single count supports this clone. CDR3 in amino acids: CASRQGLSSYEQYF. The CDR3 DNA follows: TGTGCCAGCAGACAGGGGTTGAGCTCCTACGAGCAGTACTTC. This chain uses TRBV6-6 with TRBJ2-7, with TRBD1 identical over 7 bases. Germline assignment: CDR1 MNHNY and CDR2 SVGAGI (reference sequence). With 6 bases clipped from V and 0 bases from J, the junction kept 5 bases outside the gene matches. The CDR3 covers 14 residues.

The chain combines TRBV28 with TRBJ2-1; 8 bases are a match to TRBD1. The length of the CDR3 is 13 residues. With V trimmed by 4 bases and J by 13 bases, 9 bases remained unmatched. From germline, CDR1 is MDHEN and CDR2 SYDVKM. The CDR3 DNA follows: TGTGCCAGCAGTTCGACCCAGGACAGGGCACAGTTCTTC. Protein: CASSSTQDRAQFF.

There are a few counts of this clone. The chain recombines TRBV2 with TRBJ2-1; 8 bases agree with TRBD2. CDR1 is SNHLY, CDR2 FYNNEI, per germline. V lost 7 bases to trimming and J lost 2 bases; unmatched junction nucleotides: 1. This CDR3 is 13 amino acids long. The CDR3 nucleotides are TGTGCCAGCACAGCGGGGGCCTACAATGAGCAGTTCTTC. Translated: CASTAGAYNEQFF.

Only one count was recorded for this clone. The DNA for the CDR3 is TGTGCCACCAGTGATTTGTACAGGAACTATGGCTACACCTTC. Translated, it gives CATSDLYRNYGYTF. The genes are TRBV24-1 and TRBJ1-2, with D tentatively TRBD1 (5 bases). The CDR3 sequence is 14 residues long. V was pared by 0 bases and J by 2 bases, with 6 bases between. Germline-derived CDR1 and CDR2 are KGHDR and SFDVKD.

J is TRBJ2-7 and V is TRBV5-4; perhaps TRBD2 as D (6 bases). CDR1 is SGHNT and CDR2 is YYREEE in the germline V gene (reference sequence). CDR3 size: 15 residues. Trimming pared 4 bases from V and 0 bases from J, leaving 14 bases between. CDR3: CASSRSSAVSYEQYF. The CDR3 nucleotides read TGTGCCAGCAGCCGGTCTAGCGCCGTCTCCTACGAGCAGTACTTC.

The CDR3 sequence: CASSIAGINEKLFF. Here the CDR3 DNA reads TGTGCCAGTAGTATTGCGGGGATTAATGAAAAACTGTTTTTT. This rearrangement joins TRBV19 to TRBJ1-4; unclear D gene. This CDR3 contains 14 residues. CDR1 and CDR2 from the germline V gene are LNHDA and SQIVND (reference sequence). The ends were cut back, 3 bases at V and 4 bases at J, with 9 bases in the middle.

The chain employs TRBV7-3 and TRBJ1-1, with 9 bases that match TRBD1. V gave up 9 bases and J gave up 8 bases; unmatched junction bases: 10. The CDR3 is made up of 13 amino acids. Germline CDR1 is SGHTA and CDR2 is FQGTGA. DNA for the CDR3: TGTGCCAGTAGCCGGAGGGGACAGGGAGAAGCTTTCTTT. It is translated as CASSRRGQGEAFF.

The rearrangement uses TRBV28 and TRBJ1-3, with D possibly matching TRBD1 (6 bases). CDR1 and CDR2 (germline): MDHEN, SYDVKM. The CDR3 has 15 amino acids. Trimming cost V 6 bases and J 3 bases, with 15 bases left between them. As DNA, the CDR3 is TGTGCCAGCAGGGGGGCAGGGAATAATGGAAACACCATATATTTT. Its protein product is CASRGAGNNGNTIYF.

The chain has TRBV29-1 and TRBJ1-1; D ambiguous. The germline gives CDR1 SQVTM, CDR2 ANQGSEA. V lost 1 base to trimming and J lost 2 bases, with 8 bases between them. This CDR3 is built from 13 residues. The CDR3 sequence: CSVEGETNTEAFF. The CDR3 DNA follows: TGCAGCGTTGAAGGAGAAACCAACACTGAAGCTTTCTTT. Supplemented by reference TRBV29-1 and TRBJ1-1, the full variable domain reads SAVISQKPSRDICQRGTSLTIQCQVDSQVTMMFWYRQQPGQSLTLIATANQGSEATYESGFVIDKFPISRPNLTFSTLTVSNMSPEDSSIYLCSVEGETNTEAFFGQGTRLTVV.

The CDR3 DNA sequence: TGTGCCAGCAGCCAGGCGCAAGAGACCCAGTACTTC. It specifies CASSQAQETQYF. The rearrangement links TRBV7-9 to TRBJ2-5, with D hard to call. Germline V gene data show CDR1 as SEHNR and CDR2 as FQNEAQ (reference sequence). V was shortened by 5 bases and J by 2 bases, with 6 bases between the two germline ends. CDR3 length: 12 residues.

The chain employs TRBV10-3 and TRBJ1-6; D not resolved. The CDR3 contains 13 residues. Per the germline V gene, CDR1 is ENHRY and CDR2 is SYGVKD. V was cut by 3 bases and J by 8 bases, with 8 bases left in between. The DNA of the CDR3 is TGTGCCATCAGTGACAGAGGTGATTCACCCCTCCACTTT. Translating it yields CAISDRGDSPLHF.

The chain combines TRBV6-2 or TRBV6-3 with TRBJ2-5; 8 bases fit TRBD1. Germline CDR1 is MNHEY and CDR2 is SVGEGT. V lost 2 bases and J lost 4; bases outside the gene matches: 6. CDR3 length equals 15 residues. This chain's CDR3 is CASSYAQGGGETQYF. CDR3 in DNA: TGTGCCAGCAGTTACGCACAGGGGGGAGGAGAGACCCAGTACTTC.

The table lists this clone with a count of one. This chain links TRBV29-1 with TRBJ2-5; 7 bases line up with TRBD1. The CDR3 is 13 amino acids. CDR1 and CDR2 (germline): SQVTM, ANQGSEA. Trimming removed 4 bases from V and 2 bases from J; junction bases left unmatched: 4. CDR3 in amino acids: CSVAGTVQETQYF. The CDR3 DNA follows: TGCAGCGTTGCCGGGACAGTACAAGAGACCCAGTACTTC.